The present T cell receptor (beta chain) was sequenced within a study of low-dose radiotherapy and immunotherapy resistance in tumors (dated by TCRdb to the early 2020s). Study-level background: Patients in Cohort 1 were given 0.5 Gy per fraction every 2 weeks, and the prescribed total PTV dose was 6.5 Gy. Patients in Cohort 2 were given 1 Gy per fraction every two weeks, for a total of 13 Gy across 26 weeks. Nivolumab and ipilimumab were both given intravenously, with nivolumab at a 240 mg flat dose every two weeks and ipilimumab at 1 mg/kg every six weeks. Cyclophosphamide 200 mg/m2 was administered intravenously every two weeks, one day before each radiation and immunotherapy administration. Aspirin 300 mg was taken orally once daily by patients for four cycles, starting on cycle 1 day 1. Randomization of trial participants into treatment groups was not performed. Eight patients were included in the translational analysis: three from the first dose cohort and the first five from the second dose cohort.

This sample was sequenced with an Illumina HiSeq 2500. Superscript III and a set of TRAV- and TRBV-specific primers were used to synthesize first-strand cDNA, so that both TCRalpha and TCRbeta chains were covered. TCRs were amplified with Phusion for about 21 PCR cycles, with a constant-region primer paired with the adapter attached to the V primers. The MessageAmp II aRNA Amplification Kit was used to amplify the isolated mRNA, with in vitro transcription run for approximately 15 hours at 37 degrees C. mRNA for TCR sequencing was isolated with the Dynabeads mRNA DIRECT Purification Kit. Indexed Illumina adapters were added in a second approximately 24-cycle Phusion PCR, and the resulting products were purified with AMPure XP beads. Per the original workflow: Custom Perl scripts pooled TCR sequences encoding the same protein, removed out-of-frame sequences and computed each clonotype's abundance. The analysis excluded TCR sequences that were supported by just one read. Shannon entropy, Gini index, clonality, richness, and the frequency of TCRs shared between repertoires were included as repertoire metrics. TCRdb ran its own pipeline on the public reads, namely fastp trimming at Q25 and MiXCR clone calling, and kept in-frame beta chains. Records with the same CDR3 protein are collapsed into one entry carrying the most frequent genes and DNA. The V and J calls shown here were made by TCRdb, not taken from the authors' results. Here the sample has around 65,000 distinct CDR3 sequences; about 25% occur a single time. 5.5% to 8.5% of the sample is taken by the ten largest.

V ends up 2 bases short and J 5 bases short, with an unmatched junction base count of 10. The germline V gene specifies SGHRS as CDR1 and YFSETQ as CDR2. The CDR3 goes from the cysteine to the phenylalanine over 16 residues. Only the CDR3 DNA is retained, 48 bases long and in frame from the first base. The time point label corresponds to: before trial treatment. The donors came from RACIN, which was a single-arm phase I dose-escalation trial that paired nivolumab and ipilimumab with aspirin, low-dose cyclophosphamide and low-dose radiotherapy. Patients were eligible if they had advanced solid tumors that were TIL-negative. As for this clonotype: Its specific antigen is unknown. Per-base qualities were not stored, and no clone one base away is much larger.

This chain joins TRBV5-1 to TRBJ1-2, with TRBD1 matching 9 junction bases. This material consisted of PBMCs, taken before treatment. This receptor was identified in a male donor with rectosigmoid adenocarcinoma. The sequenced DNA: TGCGCCAGCAGCTTTTTCCCGGGACAGGGCAAATATGGCTACACCTTC. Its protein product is CASSFFPGQGKYGYTF.